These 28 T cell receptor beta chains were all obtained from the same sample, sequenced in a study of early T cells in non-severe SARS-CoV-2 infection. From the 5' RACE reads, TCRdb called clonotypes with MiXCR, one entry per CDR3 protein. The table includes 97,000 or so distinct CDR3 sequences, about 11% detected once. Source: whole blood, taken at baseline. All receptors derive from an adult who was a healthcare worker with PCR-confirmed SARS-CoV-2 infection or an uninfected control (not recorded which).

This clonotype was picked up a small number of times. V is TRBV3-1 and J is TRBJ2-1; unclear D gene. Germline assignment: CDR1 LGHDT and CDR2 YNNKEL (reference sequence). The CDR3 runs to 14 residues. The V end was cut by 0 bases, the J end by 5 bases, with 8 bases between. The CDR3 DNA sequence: TGTGCCAGCAGCCAAGATCCACTCAACAATGAGCAGTTCTTC. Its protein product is CASSQDPLNNEQFF.

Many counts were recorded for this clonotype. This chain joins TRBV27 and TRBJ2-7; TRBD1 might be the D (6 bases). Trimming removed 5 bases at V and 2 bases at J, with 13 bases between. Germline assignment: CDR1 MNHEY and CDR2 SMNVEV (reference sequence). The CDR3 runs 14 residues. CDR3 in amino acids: CASSSRDNPYEQYF. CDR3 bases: TGTGCCAGCAGTAGCCGGGACAATCCCTACGAGCAGTACTTC.

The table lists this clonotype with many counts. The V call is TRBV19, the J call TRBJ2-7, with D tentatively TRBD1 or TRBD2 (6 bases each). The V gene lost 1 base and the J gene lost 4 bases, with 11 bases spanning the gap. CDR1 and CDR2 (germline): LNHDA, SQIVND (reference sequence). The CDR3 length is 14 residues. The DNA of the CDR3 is TGTGCCAGTAGTATAGCGGGGGCTTCATACGAGCAGTACTTC. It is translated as CASSIAGASYEQYF. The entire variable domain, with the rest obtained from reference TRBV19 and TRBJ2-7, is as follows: DGGITQSPKYLFRKEGQNVTLSCEQNLNHDAMYWYRQDPGQGLRLIYYSQIVNDFQKGDIAEGYSVSREKKESFPLTVTSAQKNPTAFYLCASSIAGASYEQYFGPGTRLTVT.

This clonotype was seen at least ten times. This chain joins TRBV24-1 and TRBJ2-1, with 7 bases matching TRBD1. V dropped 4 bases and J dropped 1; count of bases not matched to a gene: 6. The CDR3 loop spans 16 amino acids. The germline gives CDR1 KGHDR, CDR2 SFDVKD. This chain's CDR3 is CATSDPEGASYNEQFF. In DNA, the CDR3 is TGTGCCACCAGTGACCCCGAGGGGGCATCCTACAATGAGCAGTTCTTC.

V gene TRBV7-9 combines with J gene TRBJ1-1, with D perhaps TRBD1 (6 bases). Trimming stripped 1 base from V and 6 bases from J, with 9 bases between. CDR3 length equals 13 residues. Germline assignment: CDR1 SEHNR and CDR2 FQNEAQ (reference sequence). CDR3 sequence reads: CASSLEGGAEAFF. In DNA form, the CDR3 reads TGTGCCAGCAGCTTAGAAGGGGGAGCTGAAGCTTTCTTT. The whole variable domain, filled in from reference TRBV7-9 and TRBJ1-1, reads DTGVSQNPRHKITKRGQNVTFRCDPISEHNRLYWYRQTLGQGPEFLTYFQNEAQLEKSRLLSDRFSAERPKGSFSTLEIQRTEQGDSAMYLCASSLEGGAEAFFGQGTRLTVV.

The CDR3 DNA sequence: TGTGCCAGCAGCCGGGACAGGGGGCAAGAGACCCAGTACTTC. It codes for CASSRDRGQETQYF. The V gene is TRBV11-2, the J gene TRBJ2-5, with 11 bases identical to TRBD1. The CDR3 has 14 residues. The germline V gene has CDR1 SGHAT and CDR2 FQNNGV. With V trimmed by 5 bases and J by 2 bases, 1 base remained unmatched.

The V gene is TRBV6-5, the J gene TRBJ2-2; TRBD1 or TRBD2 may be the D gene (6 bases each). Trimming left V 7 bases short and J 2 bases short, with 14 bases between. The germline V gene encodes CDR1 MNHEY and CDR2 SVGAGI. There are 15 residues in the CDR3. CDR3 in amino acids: CASTTGAANTGELFF. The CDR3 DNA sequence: TGTGCCAGCACCACGGGGGCAGCCAACACCGGGGAGCTGTTTTTT.

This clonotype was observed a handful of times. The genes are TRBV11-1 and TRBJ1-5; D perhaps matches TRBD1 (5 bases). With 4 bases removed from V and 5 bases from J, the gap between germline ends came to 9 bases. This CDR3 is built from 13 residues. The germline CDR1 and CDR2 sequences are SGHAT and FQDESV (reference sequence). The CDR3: CASSYRRDQPQHF. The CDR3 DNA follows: TGTGCCAGCAGCTACAGGCGAGATCAGCCCCAGCATTTT.

Here the CDR3 reads CAIGLANTGELFF. The CDR3 nucleotides read TGTGCCATCGGACTCGCGAACACCGGGGAGCTGTTTTTT. The rearrangement uses TRBV10-3 and TRBJ2-2; D is perhaps TRBD2 (5 bases). Germline assignment: CDR1 ENHRY and CDR2 SYGVKD. The length of the CDR3 is 13 residues. V was clipped by 8 bases and J by 0 bases, with 7 bases between them.

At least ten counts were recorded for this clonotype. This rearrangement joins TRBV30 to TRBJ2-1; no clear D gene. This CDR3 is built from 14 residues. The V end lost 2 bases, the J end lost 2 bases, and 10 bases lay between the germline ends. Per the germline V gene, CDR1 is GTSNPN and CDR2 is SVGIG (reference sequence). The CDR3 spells CAWSILGTYNEQFF. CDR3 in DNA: TGTGCCTGGAGTATCCTTGGGACCTACAATGAGCAGTTCTTC.

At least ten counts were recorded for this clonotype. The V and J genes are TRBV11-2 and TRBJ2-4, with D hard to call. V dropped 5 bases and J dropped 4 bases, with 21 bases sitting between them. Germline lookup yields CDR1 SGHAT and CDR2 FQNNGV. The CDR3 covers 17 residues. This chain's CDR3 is CASSPTQVVSLKNIQYF. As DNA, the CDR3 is TGTGCCAGCAGCCCGACGCAGGTGGTCAGTCTTAAAAACATTCAGTACTTC.

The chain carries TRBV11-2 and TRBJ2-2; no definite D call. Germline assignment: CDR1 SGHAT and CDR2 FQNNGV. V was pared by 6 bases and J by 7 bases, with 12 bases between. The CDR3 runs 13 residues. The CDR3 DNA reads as TGTGCCAGCAGAGACCTAGGCATCGGGGAGCTGTTTTTT. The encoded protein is CASRDLGIGELFF.

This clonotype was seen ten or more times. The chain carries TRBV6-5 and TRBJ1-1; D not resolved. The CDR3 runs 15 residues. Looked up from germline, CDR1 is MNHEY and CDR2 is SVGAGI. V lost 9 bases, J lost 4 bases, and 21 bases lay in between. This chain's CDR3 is CASNSPGAVGTEAFF. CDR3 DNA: TGTGCCAGTAACTCCCCGGGAGCCGTTGGCACTGAAGCTTTCTTT.

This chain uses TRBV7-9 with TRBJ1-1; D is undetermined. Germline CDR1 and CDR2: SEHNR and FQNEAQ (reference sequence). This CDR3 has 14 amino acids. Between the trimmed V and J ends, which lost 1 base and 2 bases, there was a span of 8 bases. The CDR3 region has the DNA TGTGCCAGCAGCTTAGGAACAGATAACACTGAAGCTTTCTTT. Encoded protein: CASSLGTDNTEAFF. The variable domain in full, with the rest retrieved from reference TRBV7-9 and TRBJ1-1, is DTGVSQNPRHKITKRGQNVTFRCDPISEHNRLYWYRQTLGQGPEFLTYFQNEAQLEKSRLLSDRFSAERPKGSFSTLEIQRTEQGDSAMYLCASSLGTDNTEAFFGQGTRLTVV.

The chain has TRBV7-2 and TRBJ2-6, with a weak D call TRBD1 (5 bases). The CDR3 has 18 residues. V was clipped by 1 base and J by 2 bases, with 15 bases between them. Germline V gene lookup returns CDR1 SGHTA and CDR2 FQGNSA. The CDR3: CASSLVASQGAGANVLTF. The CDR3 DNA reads TGTGCCAGCAGCTTAGTGGCCTCCCAGGGTGCTGGGGCCAACGTCCTGACTTTC.

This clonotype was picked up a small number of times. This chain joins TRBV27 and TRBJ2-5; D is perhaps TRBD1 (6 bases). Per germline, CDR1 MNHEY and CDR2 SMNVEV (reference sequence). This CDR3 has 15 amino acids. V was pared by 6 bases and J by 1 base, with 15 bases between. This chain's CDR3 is CASSPLQGPQETQYF. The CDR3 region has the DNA TGTGCCAGCAGCCCTCTACAGGGACCCCAAGAGACCCAGTACTTC.

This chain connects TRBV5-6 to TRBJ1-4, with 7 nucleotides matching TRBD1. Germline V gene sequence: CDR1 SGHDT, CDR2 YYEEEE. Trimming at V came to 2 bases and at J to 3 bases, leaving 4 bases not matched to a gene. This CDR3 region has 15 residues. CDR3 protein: CASSLPGQPNEKLFF. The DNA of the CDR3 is TGTGCCAGCAGCTTACCGGGACAGCCTAATGAAAAACTGTTTTTT.

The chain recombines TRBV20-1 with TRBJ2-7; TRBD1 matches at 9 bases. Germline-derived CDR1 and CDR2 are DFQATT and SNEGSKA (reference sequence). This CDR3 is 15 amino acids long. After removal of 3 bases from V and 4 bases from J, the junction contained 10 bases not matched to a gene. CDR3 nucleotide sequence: TGCAGTGCTAGCTCCACCGACAGGGGGACGTACGAGCAGTACTTC. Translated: CSASSTDRGTYEQYF.

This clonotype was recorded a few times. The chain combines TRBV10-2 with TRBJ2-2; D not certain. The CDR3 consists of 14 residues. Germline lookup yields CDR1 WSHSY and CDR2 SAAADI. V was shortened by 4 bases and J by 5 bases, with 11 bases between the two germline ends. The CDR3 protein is CASSVSKLTGELFF. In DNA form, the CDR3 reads TGCGCCAGCAGTGTCTCAAAACTGACCGGGGAGCTGTTTTTT.

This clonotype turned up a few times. CDR3 residues: CASSQGPRTATRADTQYF. CDR3 nucleotide sequence: TGCGCCAGCAGCCAGGGCCCTCGGACAGCAACTAGGGCAGATACGCAGTATTTT. The chain is built from TRBV4-3 and TRBJ2-3, with D possibly matching TRBD1 (6 bases). Germline V lookup: CDR1 LGHNA, CDR2 YSLEER. The CDR3 has 18 amino acids. Trimming pared 3 bases from V and 4 bases from J, leaving 23 bases between.

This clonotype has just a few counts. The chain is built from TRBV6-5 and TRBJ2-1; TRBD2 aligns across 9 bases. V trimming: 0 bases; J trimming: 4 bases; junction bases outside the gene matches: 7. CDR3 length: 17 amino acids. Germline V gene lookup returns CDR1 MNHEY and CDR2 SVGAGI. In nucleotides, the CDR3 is TGTGCCAGCAGTTACTCCCCCCCTAGCGGGGTTTACAATGAGCAGTTCTTC. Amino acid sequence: CASSYSPPSGVYNEQFF.

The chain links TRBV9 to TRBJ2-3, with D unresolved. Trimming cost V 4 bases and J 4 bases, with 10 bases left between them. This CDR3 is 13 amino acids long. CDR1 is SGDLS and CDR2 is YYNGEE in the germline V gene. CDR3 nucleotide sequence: TGTGCCAGCAGCCCCCACGGGTCAGATACGCAGTATTTT. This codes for CASSPHGSDTQYF.

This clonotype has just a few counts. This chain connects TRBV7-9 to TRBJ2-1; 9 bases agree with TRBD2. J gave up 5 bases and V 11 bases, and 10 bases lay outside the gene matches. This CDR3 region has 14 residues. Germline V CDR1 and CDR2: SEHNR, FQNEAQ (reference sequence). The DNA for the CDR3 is TGTGCCGAAAGGGGGACTAGCCCCCACAATGAGCAGTTCTTC. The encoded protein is CAERGTSPHNEQFF.

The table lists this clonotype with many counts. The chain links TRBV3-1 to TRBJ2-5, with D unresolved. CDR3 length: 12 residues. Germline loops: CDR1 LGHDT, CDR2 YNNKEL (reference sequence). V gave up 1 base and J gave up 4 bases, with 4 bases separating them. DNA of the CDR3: TGTGCCAGCAGCCAAGGTGGAGAGACCCAGTACTTC. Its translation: CASSQGGETQYF.

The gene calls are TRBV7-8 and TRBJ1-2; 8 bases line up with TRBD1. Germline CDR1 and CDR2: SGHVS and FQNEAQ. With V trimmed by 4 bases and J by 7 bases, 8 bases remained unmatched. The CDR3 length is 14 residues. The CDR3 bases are TGTGCCAGCAGCTCGTCGACAGGGGATACTGGCTACACCTTC. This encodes CASSSSTGDTGYTF.

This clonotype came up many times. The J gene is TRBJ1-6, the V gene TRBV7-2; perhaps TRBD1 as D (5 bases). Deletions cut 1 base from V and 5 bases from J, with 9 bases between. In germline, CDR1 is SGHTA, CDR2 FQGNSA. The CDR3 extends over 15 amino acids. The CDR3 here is CASSLGGAHNSPLHF. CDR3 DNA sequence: TGTGCCAGCAGCTTAGGCGGGGCACATAATTCACCCCTCCACTTT. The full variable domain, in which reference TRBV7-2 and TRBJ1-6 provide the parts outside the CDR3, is GAGVSQSPSNKVTEKGKDVELRCDPISGHTALYWYRQSLGQGLEFLIYFQGNSAPDKSGLPSDRFSAERTGGSVSTLTIQRTQQEDSAVYLCASSLGGAHNSPLHFGNGTRLTVT.

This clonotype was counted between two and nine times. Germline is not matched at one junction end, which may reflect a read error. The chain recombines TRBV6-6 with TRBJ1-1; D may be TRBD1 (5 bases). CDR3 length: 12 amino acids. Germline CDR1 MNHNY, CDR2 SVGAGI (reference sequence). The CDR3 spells CGAGKLNTEAFF. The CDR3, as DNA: TGCGGGGCAGGGAAATTGAACACTGAAGCTTTCTTT.

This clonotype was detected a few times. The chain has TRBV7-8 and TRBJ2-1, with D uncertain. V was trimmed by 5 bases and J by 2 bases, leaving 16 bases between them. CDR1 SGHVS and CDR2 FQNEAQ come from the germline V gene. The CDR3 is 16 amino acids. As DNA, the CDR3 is TGTGCCAGCAGCCCTGCAGACGGCGTCGCCTACAATGAGCAGTTCTTC. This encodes CASSPADGVAYNEQFF.